The 9 T cell receptor beta chains below come from one sample, sequenced in a study of PD-1 blockade in mismatch repair-deficient tumors. Using immunoSEQ multiplex PCR, the repertoire was profiled, and TCRdb retains in-frame clones only, with some absent. The sample contains roughly 130,000 clones, about 88% of which appear only once. Source: peripheral blood, taken roughly 70 weeks after starting pembrolizumab. The origin of the receptors is an adult with mismatch repair-deficient cancer.

The chain combines TRBV7-9 with TRBJ1-1; 7 bases fit TRBD1. Germline V gene data show CDR1 as SEHNR and CDR2 as FQNEAQ (reference sequence). V shed 1 base, J shed 7 bases, and the junction held 0 bases outside the gene matches. The CDR3 has 12 residues. The CDR3 loop reads CASSLDRGEAFF. For the CDR3, the DNA is TGTGCCAGCAGCTTAGACAGGGGTGAAGCTTTCTTT.

The genes are TRBV11-2 and TRBJ2-2; 7 nucleotides line up with TRBD1. CDR1 SGHAT and CDR2 FQNNGV come from the germline V gene. This CDR3 has 15 residues. Trimming cost V 5 bases and J 7 bases; bases outside gene matches: 10. The CDR3 loop is CASSTRDRRIGELFF. For the CDR3, the DNA is TGTGCCAGCAGCACCCGGGACAGAAGGATCGGGGAGCTGTTTTTT.

The genes are TRBV19 and TRBJ1-1; D not resolved. The germline V gene has CDR1 LNHDA and CDR2 SQIVND (reference sequence). With 2 bases removed from V and 1 base from J, the gap between germline ends came to 8 bases. The CDR3 is 14 residues long. CDR3 DNA sequence: TGTGCCAGTAGTATACGATACGGGAACACTGAAGCTTTCTTT. This sequence encodes CASSIRYGNTEAFF.

Only one count was recorded for this clone. The gene calls are TRBV13 and TRBJ2-1, with 7 bases fitting TRBD2. From germline, CDR1 is PRHDT and CDR2 FYEKMQ (reference sequence). CDR3 length: 14 residues. J gave up 4 bases and V 2 bases, and 2 bases lay outside the gene matches. The CDR3 region is CASSLTAGYNEQFF. The CDR3 DNA reads as TGTGCCAGCAGCTTAACAGCGGGATACAATGAGCAGTTCTTC.

The chain uses TRBV9 and TRBJ2-4; D uncertain. CDR3 length: 15 amino acids. V was shortened by 0 bases and J by 4 bases, with 11 bases between the two germline ends. Germline V gives CDR1 SGDLS, CDR2 YYNGEE. The chain's CDR3 is CASSVEGRPKNIQYF. CDR3 DNA: TGTGCCAGCAGCGTAGAAGGTAGACCAAAAAACATTCAGTACTTC.

In its sample, this clone was seen a few times. The chain recombines TRBV7-2 with TRBJ2-3; no reliable D call. The CDR3 loop spans 14 amino acids. Trimming stripped 5 bases from V and 5 bases from J, with 14 bases between. CDR1 is SGHTA, CDR2 FQGNSA, per germline. The CDR3 DNA follows: TGTGCCAGCAGCCAACCCCCGAGGCGAGATACGCAGTATTTT. Translating gives CASSQPPRRDTQYF.

The V and J genes are TRBV7-6 and TRBJ2-7; D perhaps matches TRBD2 (6 bases). Germline lookup yields CDR1 SGHVS and CDR2 FNYEAQ. This CDR3 contains 16 residues. Trimming shortened V by 1 base and J by 3 bases, and 16 bases separated the two germline ends. The CDR3 loop is CASSLETTGLFYEQYF. The CDR3 nucleotides are TGTGCCAGCAGCTTAGAGACTACGGGACTCTTCTACGAGCAGTACTTC. Filled out from reference TRBV7-6 and TRBJ2-7, the complete variable domain reads GAGVSQSPRYKVTKRGQDVALRCDPISGHVSLYWYRQALGQGPEFLTYFNYEAQQDKSGLPNDRFSAERPEGSISTLTIQRTEQRDSAMYRCASSLETTGLFYEQYFGPGTRLTVT.

Comments on this clone: An end of the junction differs from the germline gene, which may be a read error. Other DNA sequences in this specimen translate into the identical CDR3. The chain links TRBV15 to TRBJ2-7; D perhaps matches TRBD1 (6 bases). The CDR3 sequence is 15 residues long. Germline V lookup: CDR1 LNHNV, CDR2 YYDKDF (reference sequence). The CDR3, as DNA: TGTGCCACTAGCAGCAAGGGGACATCCCTCTACGAGCAGTACTTC. Protein product: CATSSKGTSLYEQYF.

This rearrangement joins TRBV27 to TRBJ2-2, with 9 positions matching TRBD2. From germline, CDR1 is MNHEY and CDR2 SMNVEV (reference sequence). J was trimmed by 4 bases and V by 4 bases; bases with no gene match: 7. CDR3 length equals 16 residues. CDR3 loop: CASSSIAGAATGELFF. CDR3 nucleotide sequence: TGTGCCAGCAGTTCGATAGCGGGAGCCGCCACCGGGGAGCTGTTTTTT.